Presented here are 20 T cell receptor beta chains from one specimen sequenced in a study of cytomegalovirus exposure and HLA in healthy donors (dated by TCRdb to 2017 to 2019). Library preparation used the immunoSEQ multiplex PCR assay. For the multiplex PCR, a mixture combining 60 forward primers for TCR Vbeta segments and 13 reverse primers for TCR Jbeta segments was used. Held by TCRdb, this immuneACCESS table contains in-frame sequences only and omits some clones. Under half of the omission traces to an unresolved V gene where checked; the cause of the rest is unknown. For this sample the table gives roughly 78,000 clones, of which approximately 57% were detected only once. Together, the top ten hold over 5.5% of the sample. The specimen was PBMCs. Receptor source: a man aged 25-45 years in good health and CMV-seropositive.

The chain joins TRBV7-9 to TRBJ2-1; TRBD2 matches 10 bases. V gave up 4 bases and J gave up 4 bases; unmatched junction bases: 4. Germline CDR1 SEHNR, CDR2 FQNEAQ (reference sequence). This CDR3 comprises 15 residues. CDR3 region: CASSSVAGGYNEQFF. The CDR3 region has the DNA TGTGCCAGCAGCTCAGTAGCGGGAGGTTACAATGAGCAGTTCTTC.

The chain has TRBV5-6 and TRBJ2-7; 7 bases fit TRBD1. V gave up 0 bases and J gave up 1 base; unmatched junction bases: 13. Germline V gene lookup returns CDR1 SGHDT and CDR2 YYEEEE. This CDR3 has 18 residues. CDR3 loop: CASSLEGDSSQKSYEQYF. The DNA for the CDR3 is TGTGCCAGCAGCTTGGAGGGGGACAGCTCGCAGAAATCCTACGAGCAGTACTTC.

The V and J genes are TRBV5-1 and TRBJ1-2, with D unclear. Germline lookup yields CDR1 SGHRS and CDR2 YFSETQ. The CDR3 is made up of 12 amino acids. The V end was cut by 0 bases, the J end by 7 bases, with 7 bases between. The CDR3 region has the DNA TGCGCCAGCAGCTTGGGGGAGCGTGGCTACACCTTC. This gives the protein CASSLGERGYTF.

V usage is TRBV7-2 and J usage is TRBJ2-5; TRBD1 aligns across 9 bases. The CDR3 runs to 15 residues. The germline gives CDR1 SGHTA, CDR2 FQGNSA. Trimming took 5 bases from V and 8 from J; bases not matched to a gene: 12. The CDR3 DNA follows: TGTGCCAGCAGCCCCGGGACAGGGATAAAGGGCACCCAGTACTTC. Residues: CASSPGTGIKGTQYF.

This clone turned up a few times. This rearrangement joins TRBV19 to TRBJ1-1, with D uncertain. Between the trimmed V and J ends, which lost 5 bases and 3 bases, there was a span of 10 bases. Germline lookup yields CDR1 LNHDA and CDR2 SQIVND (reference sequence). The CDR3 consists of 13 residues. The CDR3 nucleotides read TGTGCCAGTAGTGCGACTGGATACACTGAAGCTTTCTTT. Protein sequence: CASSATGYTEAFF. Drawing the rest from reference TRBV19 and TRBJ1-1, the complete variable domain is DGGITQSPKYLFRKEGQNVTLSCEQNLNHDAMYWYRQDPGQGLRLIYYSQIVNDFQKGDIAEGYSVSREKKESFPLTVTSAQKNPTAFYLCASSATGYTEAFFGQGTRLTVV.

This rearrangement joins TRBV4-2 to TRBJ2-5, with D possibly TRBD1 on 5 matching bases. Germline V CDR1 and CDR2: LGHNA, YNFKEQ. CDR3 size: 14 residues. The ends were cut back, 0 bases at V and 5 bases at J, with 10 bases in the middle. The CDR3 spells CASSQEPRGETQYF. Here the CDR3 DNA reads TGTGCCAGCAGCCAAGAACCTAGGGGCGAGACCCAGTACTTC.

The chain joins TRBV20-1 to TRBJ1-3; D unclear. Trimming left V 7 bases short and J 1 base short, with 5 bases between. The CDR3 has 11 amino acids. Per germline, CDR1 DFQATT and CDR2 SNEGSKA (reference sequence). The CDR3 is CSVVSGNTIYF. CDR3 DNA sequence: TGCAGTGTAGTATCTGGAAACACCATATATTTT.

There are a few counts of this clone. This chain joins TRBV2 and TRBJ1-6; 9 bases are a match to TRBD1. The germline CDR1 and CDR2 sequences are SNHLY and FYNNEI. The V segment lost 6 bases and the J segment 5 bases; nucleotides outside the gene matches: 5. CDR3 length: 15 amino acids. CDR3 sequence reads: CASSERTGDNSPLHF. CDR3 nucleotides: TGTGCCAGCAGCGAAAGGACAGGGGATAATTCACCCCTCCACTTT.

V is TRBV5-4 and J is TRBJ2-7; 9 positions agree with TRBD2. This CDR3 region has 15 residues. Germline V gives CDR1 SGHNT, CDR2 YYREEE (reference sequence). J gave up 6 bases and V 4 bases, and 11 bases lay outside the gene matches. CDR3 DNA sequence: TGTGCCAGCAGCCCCGATGGCGGGAGGGTTGGCGAGCAGTACTTC. Its protein product is CASSPDGGRVGEQYF.

The CDR3 sequence is CASSRNTGLSSYEQYF. In nucleotides, the CDR3 is TGCGCCAGCAGCCGTAATACAGGACTAAGCTCCTACGAGCAGTACTTC. The V gene is TRBV5-1, the J gene TRBJ2-7, with D maybe TRBD2 (6 bases). Trimming removed 4 bases at V and 0 bases at J, with 17 bases between. Germline V gene lookup returns CDR1 SGHRS and CDR2 YFSETQ. CDR3 length: 16 residues.

The genes are TRBV27 and TRBJ1-6, with D perhaps TRBD1 (5 bases). V dropped 10 bases and J dropped 6 bases, with 13 bases sitting between them. The germline CDR1 and CDR2 sequences are MNHEY and SMNVEV (reference sequence). This CDR3 contains 13 residues. CDR3 DNA: TGTGCCACGGGGGAGGGTGCTAATTCACCCCTCCACTTT. Protein: CATGEGANSPLHF.

This clone was detected a few times. The V and J genes are TRBV4-3 and TRBJ1-4; TRBD1 aligns across 7 bases. CDR1 and CDR2 from the germline V gene are LGHNA and YSLEER. This CDR3 region has 14 residues. Unmatched junction bases numbered 3, after V lost 0 bases and J lost 8 bases. The CDR3 DNA reads TGCGCCAGCAGCCAAGATAGGGGGCCAGAAAAACTGTTTTTT. The encoded protein is CASSQDRGPEKLFF.

The V and J genes are TRBV5-4 and TRBJ2-5, with TRBD1 matching 7 bases. The CDR3 consists of 15 residues. CDR1 and CDR2 (germline): SGHNT, YYREEE (reference sequence). V gave up 2 bases and J gave up 1 base; unmatched junction bases: 5. CDR3 sequence reads: CASSLIGTVQETQYF. CDR3 bases: TGTGCCAGCAGCTTAATAGGGACAGTCCAAGAGACCCAGTACTTC.

The chain carries TRBV7-2 and TRBJ2-7; 9 nucleotides align to TRBD2. The ends lost 2 bases at V and 2 bases at J; junction bases unmatched: 10. The CDR3 covers 17 residues. CDR1 is SGHTA and CDR2 is FQGNSA in the germline V gene. The CDR3 protein is CASSLQAGGFMAYEQYF. The CDR3 region has the DNA TGTGCCAGCAGCTTACAAGCGGGGGGCTTCATGGCCTACGAGCAGTACTTC.

This chain links TRBV7-3 with TRBJ2-3, with D possibly being TRBD2 (5 bases). Looked up from germline, CDR1 is SGHTA and CDR2 is FQGTGA. This CDR3 has 14 amino acids. V was trimmed by 2 bases and J by 6 bases, leaving 12 bases between them. Here the CDR3 DNA reads TGTGCCAGCAGCTTACGAGGGCCGCCCGATACGCAGTATTTT. Translated: CASSLRGPPDTQYF.

This clone was counted only a few times. The chain employs TRBV28 and TRBJ2-5, with 13 nucleotides matching TRBD2. This CDR3 spans 16 amino acids. Looked up from germline, CDR1 is MDHEN and CDR2 is SYDVKM. Trimming removed 5 bases from V and 8 bases from J; junction bases left unmatched: 11. The CDR3 nucleotides read TGTGCCAGCAGTCTCGGGACTAGCGGGGCTGAGGAAACCCAGTACTTC. Residues: CASSLGTSGAEETQYF.

There are a few counts of this clone. The chain is built from TRBV7-9 and TRBJ2-7; a possible D gene is TRBD1 (6 bases). Germline V gene lookup returns CDR1 SEHNR and CDR2 FQNEAQ (reference sequence). This CDR3 comprises 15 residues. V shed 5 bases and J shed 2 bases, with 16 bases lying between them. The CDR3 sequence is CASSDIEQGPYEQYF. For the CDR3, the DNA is TGTGCCAGCAGCGACATTGAACAGGGTCCCTACGAGCAGTACTTC.

This clone showed up just a few times. The genes are TRBV6-1 and TRBJ2-3, with 8 positions matching TRBD2. V lost 0 bases, J lost 1 base, and 0 bases stayed unmatched. Per germline, CDR1 MNHNS and CDR2 SASEGT. The CDR3 is 15 amino acids. The CDR3 here is CASSEAAGGTDTQYF. Here the CDR3 DNA reads TGTGCCAGCAGTGAAGCAGCGGGAGGCACAGATACGCAGTATTTT.

This clone was seen more than once but under ten times. V is TRBV4-1 and J is TRBJ1-1, with D perhaps TRBD1 (6 bases). This CDR3 has 17 residues. The germline V and J ends were trimmed by 2 bases and 3 bases, with 19 bases remaining between them. Germline-derived CDR1 and CDR2 are MGHRA and YSYEKL. CDR3 sequence reads: CASSQRGTRGQYTEAFF. CDR3 DNA sequence: TGCGCCAGCAGCCAAAGAGGGACAAGGGGCCAGTACACTGAAGCTTTCTTT.

CDR3 residues: CASMVDRETGYTF. As DNA, the CDR3 is TGTGCCAGCATGGTGGACAGAGAAACTGGCTACACCTTC. This chain joins TRBV2 and TRBJ1-2; possible D gene TRBD1, 6 bases. The CDR3 totals 13 residues. The germline V gene encodes CDR1 SNHLY and CDR2 FYNNEI. The V end was cut by 7 bases, the J end by 7 bases, with 16 bases between.